The source of this TCR beta chain is a study of blood T cells in healthy people across ages (dated by TCRdb to between 2015 and 2016). Regarding the complete study: Template switching captured roughly one uniquely barcoded TCR beta cDNA molecule per two T cells in model experiments. The study measured age-related changes in TCR beta repertoire diversity using deep sequencing normalized with unique cDNA molecular identifiers. The donors were divided into four age groups: young (average around 17 years), middle-aged (over 35), aged (around 59) and long-lived (more than 75). To avoid experimental bias, donors of different ages were spread randomly across the sequencing lanes. For two donors (one aged 18 to 30 and one aged 80 or older), the study analyzed two additional independent replicas of 1 million unique cDNA reads from the same blood draw.

The donors were around 39 Caucasian individuals from Russia, aged roughly 6 to 100 years, who were systemically healthy. Each donor gave about 9.8 milliliters of peripheral blood, drawn into EDTA-treated Vacutainer tubes. Ficoll-Paque density-gradient centrifugation was used to isolate PBMCs, with at least 7 million per sample. Trizol reagent was used to extract total RNA from PBMCs, with at least 5.5 micrograms per sample. Naive CD45RAhigh/CD27high T cell percentages were measured by flow cytometry on a PBMC aliquot from every donor. Library prep was done by 5' RACE. The sequencing machine was an Illumina HiSeq 2500. A second PCR of roughly 7 to 12 cycles was performed with a sample-barcoded 5' primer and a J-beta primer mix. Each TCR beta cDNA molecule received a unique molecular identifier from a template-switch 5' adaptor carrying 12 random nucleotides. Each sample yielded at least 2.5 million CDR3-containing paired-end reads. The Mint cDNA synthesis kit, primed by a TRBC-specific oligonucleotide, was used to synthesize first-strand cDNA from all RNA. Following uracil-DNA glycosylase treatment, all cDNA underwent a first 18-cycle PCR with the universal primers M1SS and BC2_uni_R. As for the authors' bioinformatics: Normalization of each sample was performed by random selection of 1 million high-quality reads, each carrying a distinct molecular identifier. Reads with shared molecular identifiers were discarded instead of being binned into consensus sequences. MiTCR, set to a Q25 quality threshold and the strictest error-elimination algorithm, was used for CDR3 identification, clonotype clustering and error correction. A nonparametric unseen species model with Euler transformation was used to estimate a lower bound on total TCR beta diversity. TCRdb trimmed public reads at Q25 via fastp, called clones via MiXCR and kept in-frame beta chains. All rows with the same CDR3 protein become a single entry with the most common DNA and genes. TCRdb, not the original authors, processed these V and J calls. The table for this sample lists over 1,500,000 distinct CDR3 sequences; about 50% of them were counted only once. The ten largest clonotypes hold roughly 2.1% of the sample.

The research as a whole found: The percentage of naive T cells measured by flow cytometry correlated strongly with observed TCR beta diversity. Observed TCR beta diversity per million T cells fell roughly linearly with age, and a significant reduction was already apparent by age about 43. Since profiling was done on bulk unsorted PBMCs, naive and antigen-experienced compartments could not be conclusively compared. Estimates of total diversity from one million sequenced T cells were regarded as lower bounds and underestimates. Because donor CMV infection status was unknown, age-related changes in expanded clonotypes were potentially confounded. Compared with the aged group, the long-lived group had more naive CD4+ T cells, fewer expanded clones and increased TCR diversity, a pattern suggesting age selection.

CDR1 and CDR2 are read off the germline V gene as SGHRS and YFSETQ. Inclusive of the bounding cysteine and phenylalanine, the CDR3 is 15 residues long. The retained sequence is limited to the CDR3, 45 bases, with the frame set at the first base. V was cut back by 0 bases and J by 5 bases, leaving a gap of 12 bases between them. This clonotype came up a few times. Its antigen remains unidentified. No much larger clone is present one base from it, and per-base qualities are unavailable. This chain joins TRBV5-1 to TRBJ2-1, with TRBD2 as a weak D call on 5 bases. The receptor comes from a middle-aged woman in good health. Sequencing was carried out using blood. The CDR3 region: CASSLGQRINNEQFF. The DNA sequence is TGCGCCAGCAGCTTGGGCCAGCGGATTAACAATGAGCAGTTCTTC.